The present T cell receptor beta chain was sequenced within a study of CD8+ T cells in alopecia areata. The trim removed 9 bases at V and 2 bases at J, leaving 5 bases unmatched. The V gene's germline CDR1 is PRHDT and CDR2 FYEKMQ (reference sequence). This CDR3 has 13 residues. In each case, RNA was isolated and then reverse transcribed into cDNA as the sequencing template. The protocol was immunoSEQ multiplex PCR, while the TCRdb copy is restricted to in-frame clones and leaves out a portion. The sample lists 190,000 or so clones; around three fifths were seen once. Treatment specified: oral pan-JAK inhibitor, 5-10 mg twice daily.

The receptor was isolated from a human donor with alopecia areata. The chain is built from TRBV13 and TRBJ2-3; TRBD2 matches 7 bases. Sequencing was performed on CD8+ T cells sorted from blood, taken at week 24, from a patient treated with tofacitinib. CDR3 bases: TGTGCCAGTCATAGCGGGCCCACAGATACGCAGTATTTT. Protein product: CASHSGPTDTQYF. Full variable domain (remainder filled in from reference TRBV13 and TRBJ2-3): AAGVIQSPRHLIKEKRETATLKCYPIPRHDTVYWYQQGPGQDPQFLISFYEKMQSDKGSIPDRFSAQQFSDYHSELNMSSLELGDSALYFCASHSGPTDTQYFGPGTRLTVL.